Each of the 15 T cell receptor beta chains below was sequenced from the same sample in a study of control samples from healthy donors and cancer patients. Here immunoSEQ multiplex PCR was the method, and the copy in TCRdb shows in-frame clones only, minus some. In the table there are about 88,000 clones, 85% to 95% of which are singletons. Sequencing input: blood. The receptors derive from a man between 18 and 35 years old in good health.

The genes are TRBV5-8 and TRBJ2-7, with 13 bases lining up with TRBD2. The germline V gene has CDR1 SGHTS and CDR2 YDEGEE. This CDR3 is built from 18 residues. Trimming removed 0 bases from V and 2 bases from J; junction bases left unmatched: 8. The CDR3 nucleotides read TGTGCCAGCAGCTTGGAGGGACTAGCGGGGCCGATTACCTACGAGCAGTACTTC. It translates to CASSLEGLAGPITYEQYF.

The rearrangement joins TRBV9 to TRBJ1-1, with D unclear. The CDR3 sequence is 13 residues long. Per the germline V gene, CDR1 is SGDLS and CDR2 is YYNGEE. Trimming shortened V by 0 bases and J by 7 bases, and 10 bases separated the two germline ends. The CDR3 region has the DNA TGTGCCAGCAGCGTAGGTCCCCCTGGTGAAGCTTTCTTT. The encoded protein is CASSVGPPGEAFF.

The CDR3 loop is CASSTGTGYTF. The CDR3 nucleotides are TGTGCCAGCAGTACCGGGACAGGCTACACCTTC. J is TRBJ1-2 and V is TRBV6-5, with D tentatively TRBD1 (6 bases). The germline CDR1 and CDR2 sequences are MNHEY and SVGAGI. V dropped 5 bases and J dropped 8 bases, with 9 bases sitting between them. This CDR3 is 11 amino acids long.

V usage is TRBV19 and J usage is TRBJ2-7, with TRBD2 matching 8 bases. The CDR3 runs to 16 residues. Trimming cost V 6 bases and J 3 bases; bases outside gene matches: 13. Germline CDR1 LNHDA, CDR2 SQIVND (reference sequence). This chain's CDR3 is CASSVSPSGRLYEQYF. DNA for the CDR3: TGTGCCAGTAGCGTAAGTCCCAGCGGGAGACTCTACGAGCAGTACTTC.

The chain has TRBV6-6 and TRBJ2-1; TRBD2 matches 9 bases. Germline V gene lookup returns CDR1 MNHNY and CDR2 SVGAGI (reference sequence). This CDR3 is 10 amino acids long. V gave up 8 bases and J gave up 15 bases; unmatched junction bases: 5. The CDR3 DNA reads as TGTGCCAGCTCTAGCGGGGTGGTGTTCTTC. Translated: CASSSGVVFF.

The genes are TRBV2 and TRBJ1-1, with 8 bases that match TRBD1. The CDR3 extends over 12 amino acids. Germline V CDR1 and CDR2: SNHLY, FYNNEI. CDR3 bases: TGTGCAGTGGGGGGGACAGGATATGAAGCTTTCTTT. Its translation: CAVGGTGYEAFF.

The rearrangement uses TRBV6-1 and TRBJ2-3; D tentatively fits TRBD1 or TRBD2 (6 bases each). The germline CDR1 and CDR2 sequences are MNHNS and SASEGT. The length of the CDR3 is 17 residues. The V and J ends lost 4 bases and 2 bases respectively, with 19 bases between them. As DNA, the CDR3 is TGTGCCAGCAGTGGGAGGGGGGCCCTAACTGCCACAGATACGCAGTATTTT. Protein sequence: CASSGRGALTATDTQYF.

The chain recombines TRBV5-1 with TRBJ2-5, with TRBD2 matching 8 bases. The CDR3 covers 14 residues. Trimming cost V 4 bases and J 2 bases; bases outside gene matches: 4. CDR1 SGHRS and CDR2 YFSETQ come from the germline V gene. Here the CDR3 reads CASSPGGGQETQYF. CDR3 DNA sequence: TGCGCCAGCAGCCCGGGGGGGGGTCAAGAGACCCAGTACTTC.

The gene calls are TRBV14 and TRBJ1-3; D is unresolved. Looked up from germline, CDR1 is SGHDN and CDR2 is FVKESK. This CDR3 has 16 residues. Trimming pared 2 bases from V and 0 bases from J, leaving 11 bases between. The CDR3 DNA follows: TGTGCCAGCAGCCAACGGCGGGCGACCTCTGGAAACACCATATATTTT. Protein: CASSQRRATSGNTIYF.

The chain joins TRBV25-1 to TRBJ1-4, with D hard to call. The V and J ends lost 3 bases and 0 bases respectively, with 5 bases between them. Germline lookup yields CDR1 MGHDK and CDR2 SYGVNS. This CDR3 has 14 amino acids. For the CDR3, the DNA is TGTGCCAGCAGTGAGCCCTCAACTAATGAAAAACTGTTTTTT. Translated: CASSEPSTNEKLFF.

The gene calls are TRBV11-2 and TRBJ1-1; the D is unclear. CDR1 and CDR2 from the germline V gene are SGHAT and FQNNGV. The CDR3 is 13 residues long. V dropped 1 base and J dropped 0 bases, with 3 bases sitting between them. The CDR3 loop is CASSLGLNTEAFF. As DNA, the CDR3 is TGTGCCAGCAGCTTAGGGTTGAACACTGAAGCTTTCTTT.

With respect to this clone: The same CDR3 arises from other DNA sequences in this sample as well. V is TRBV6-5 and J is TRBJ2-2; no reliable D call. Between the trimmed V and J ends, which lost 1 base and 4 bases, there was a span of 4 bases. CDR3 size: 13 residues. Germline V gene data show CDR1 as MNHEY and CDR2 as SVGAGI. The CDR3 region has the DNA TGTGCCAGCAGTTACTTTGGCACCGGGGAGCTGTTTTTT. Residues: CASSYFGTGELFF.

CDR3 amino acids: CASSHLGDNQETQYF. DNA for the CDR3: TGTGCCAGCAGTCACCTAGGTGACAACCAAGAGACCCAGTACTTC. The gene calls are TRBV6-2 or TRBV6-3 and TRBJ2-5; D remains ambiguous. CDR1 MNHEY and CDR2 SVGEGT come from the germline V gene. The CDR3 is 15 residues long. V dropped 5 bases and J dropped 0 bases, with 13 bases sitting between them.

The chain is built from TRBV9 and TRBJ1-2; unclear D gene. V was clipped by 3 bases and J by 2 bases, with 11 bases between them. The CDR3 contains 14 residues. Germline V CDR1 and CDR2: SGDLS, YYNGEE. CDR3 nucleotides: TGTGCCAGCAGCGGATCGGGCGACAACTATGGCTACACCTTC. Translating gives CASSGSGDNYGYTF.

The J gene is TRBJ2-3, the V gene TRBV12-5, with 12 bases matching TRBD2. The CDR3 is 15 residues long. Per germline, CDR1 LGHNT and CDR2 FRNRAP. V shed 6 bases and J 6 bases; nucleotides not matched to a gene: 7. The CDR3 bases are TGTGCTAGTGGCTTAGGGACTAGCGGGTCCGATACGCAGTATTTT. Protein: CASGLGTSGSDTQYF.